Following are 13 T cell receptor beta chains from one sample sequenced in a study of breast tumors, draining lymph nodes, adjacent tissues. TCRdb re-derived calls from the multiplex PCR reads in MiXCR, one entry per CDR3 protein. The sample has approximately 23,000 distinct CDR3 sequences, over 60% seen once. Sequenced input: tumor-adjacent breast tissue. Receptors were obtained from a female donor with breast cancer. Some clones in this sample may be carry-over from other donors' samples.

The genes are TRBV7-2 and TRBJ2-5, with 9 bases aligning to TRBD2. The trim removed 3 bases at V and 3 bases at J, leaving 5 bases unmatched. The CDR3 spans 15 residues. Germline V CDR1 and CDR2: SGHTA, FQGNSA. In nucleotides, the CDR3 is TGTGCCAGCAGCTTGATAGCGGGAGAAGAAGAGACCCAGTACTTC. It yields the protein CASSLIAGEEETQYF.

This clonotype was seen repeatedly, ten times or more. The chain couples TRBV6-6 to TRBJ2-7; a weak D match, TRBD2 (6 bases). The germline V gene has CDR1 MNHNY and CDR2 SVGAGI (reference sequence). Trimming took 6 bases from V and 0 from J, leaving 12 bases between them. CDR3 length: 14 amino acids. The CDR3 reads CASSTRLGSYEQYF. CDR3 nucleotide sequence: TGTGCCAGCAGCACCCGACTAGGCTCCTACGAGCAGTACTTC.

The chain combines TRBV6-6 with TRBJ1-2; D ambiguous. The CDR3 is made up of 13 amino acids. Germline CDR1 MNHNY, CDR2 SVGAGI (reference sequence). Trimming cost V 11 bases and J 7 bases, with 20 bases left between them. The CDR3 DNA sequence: TGTGCCGGAAGGCACAGAGGAGGCCTTGGCTACACCTTC. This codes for CAGRHRGGLGYTF.

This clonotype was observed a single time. This CDR3 is CATSAADRWVTDTQYF. The CDR3 region has the DNA TGTGCCACCAGTGCCGCGGACAGGTGGGTCACAGATACGCAGTATTTT. The chain uses TRBV24-1 and TRBJ2-3; 7 bases line up with TRBD1. Germline CDR1 reads KGHDR; CDR2 reads SFDVKD. V lost 5 bases to trimming and J lost 2 bases; unmatched junction nucleotides: 9. The CDR3 loop spans 16 amino acids.

CDR3 DNA sequence: TGCAGCGTTGTGGGTGATGGCCGGCAGGGGGTCGAGCAGTACTTC. Its protein is CSVVGDGRQGVEQYF. This chain connects TRBV29-1 to TRBJ2-7; TRBD1 matches 7 bases. This CDR3 is built from 15 residues. V dropped 4 bases and J dropped 6; count of bases not matched to a gene: 15. Germline-derived CDR1 and CDR2 are SQVTM and ANQGSEA.

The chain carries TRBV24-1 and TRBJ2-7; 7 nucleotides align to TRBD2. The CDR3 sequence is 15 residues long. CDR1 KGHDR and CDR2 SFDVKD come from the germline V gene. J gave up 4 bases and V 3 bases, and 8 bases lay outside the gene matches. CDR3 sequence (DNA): TGTGCCACCAGTGATAACGTCGGGGGGAGGTACGAGCAGTACTTC. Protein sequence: CATSDNVGGRYEQYF.

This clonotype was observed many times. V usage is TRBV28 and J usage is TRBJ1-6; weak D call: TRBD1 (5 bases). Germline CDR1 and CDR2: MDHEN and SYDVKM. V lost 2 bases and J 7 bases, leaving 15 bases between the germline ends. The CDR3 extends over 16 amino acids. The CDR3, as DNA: TGTGCCAGCAGTTTAGAGCAGGGAAGGGGAAATTCACCCCTCCACTTT. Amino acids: CASSLEQGRGNSPLHF. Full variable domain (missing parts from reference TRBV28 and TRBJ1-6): DVKVTQSSRYLVKRTGEKVFLECVQDMDHENMFWYRQDPGLGLRLIYFSYDVKMKEKGDIPEGYSVSREKKERFSLILESASTNQTSMYLCASSLEQGRGNSPLHFGNGTRLTVT.

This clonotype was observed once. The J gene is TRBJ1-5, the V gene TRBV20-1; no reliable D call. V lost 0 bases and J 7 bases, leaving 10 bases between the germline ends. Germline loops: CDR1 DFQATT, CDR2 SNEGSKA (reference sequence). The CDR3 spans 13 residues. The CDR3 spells CSAREGNTQPQHF. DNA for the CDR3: TGCAGTGCTAGAGAGGGGAATACCCAGCCCCAGCATTTT.

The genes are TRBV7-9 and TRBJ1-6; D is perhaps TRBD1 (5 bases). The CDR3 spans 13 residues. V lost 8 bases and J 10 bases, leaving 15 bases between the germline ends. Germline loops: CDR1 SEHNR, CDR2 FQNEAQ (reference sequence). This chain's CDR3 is CASLGRVGSPLHF. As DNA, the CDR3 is TGTGCCAGCCTAGGCAGGGTTGGATCACCCCTCCACTTT.

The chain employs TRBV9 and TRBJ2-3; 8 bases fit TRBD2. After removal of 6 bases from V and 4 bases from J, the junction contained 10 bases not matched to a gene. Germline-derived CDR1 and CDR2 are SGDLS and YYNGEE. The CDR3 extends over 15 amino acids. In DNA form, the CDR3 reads TGTGCCAGCACCCCCACAGCGGGAGTACCAGATACGCAGTATTTT. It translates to CASTPTAGVPDTQYF.

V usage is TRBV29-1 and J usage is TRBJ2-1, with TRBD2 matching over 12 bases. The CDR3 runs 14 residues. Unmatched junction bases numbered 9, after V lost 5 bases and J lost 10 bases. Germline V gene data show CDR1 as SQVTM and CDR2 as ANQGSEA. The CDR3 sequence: CSVLIGLAGNEQFF. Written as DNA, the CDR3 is TGCAGCGTTCTTATTGGACTAGCGGGAAACGAGCAGTTCTTC.

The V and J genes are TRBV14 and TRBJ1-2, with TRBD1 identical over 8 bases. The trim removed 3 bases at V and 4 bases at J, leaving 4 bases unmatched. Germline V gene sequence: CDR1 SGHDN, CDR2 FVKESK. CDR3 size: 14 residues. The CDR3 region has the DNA TGTGCCAGCAGCCAGAGTACAGGGGGCTATGGCTACACCTTC. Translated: CASSQSTGGYGYTF.

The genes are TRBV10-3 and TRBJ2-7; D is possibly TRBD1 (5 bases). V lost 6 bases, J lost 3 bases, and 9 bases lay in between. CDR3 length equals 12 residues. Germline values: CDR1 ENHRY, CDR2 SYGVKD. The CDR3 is CAISAQGYEQYF. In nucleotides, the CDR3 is TGTGCCATCAGCGCCCAGGGCTACGAGCAGTACTTC.